This T cell receptor (beta chain) was captured in a study of long-term antiretroviral therapy in people with HIV. Study-level points and caveats: Across all time points, the repertoire was dominated by clones that expanded before ART.

HIV-positive participants were all treated in the United States. Samples held about 0.9-10 million cryopreserved PBMC, and DNA extraction followed. This CDR3 is 12 amino acids long. CDR1 is ENHRY and CDR2 is SYGVKD in the germline V gene. V lost 6 bases and J 0 bases, leaving 5 bases between the germline ends. With regard to this clone: Its antigen is not known.

Researchers ran immunoSEQ v3.0 at survey level. The protocol was immunoSEQ multiplex PCR, while the TCRdb copy is restricted to in-frame clones and leaves out a portion. This sample carries roughly 40,000 clones, approximately 86% of them seen once, and the ten largest clones take around 3.9%. The origin of this receptor is a woman aged 18-35 years with HIV. The sample consisted of unsorted PBMCs, taken just before starting antiretroviral therapy. V usage is TRBV10-3 and J usage is TRBJ2-5, with D unclear. DNA for the CDR3: TGTGCCATCAGCCCCAACCAAGAGACCCAGTACTTC. It yields the protein CAISPNQETQYF.